The clone carrying this T cell receptor (beta chain) has only one observation. Its target is unknown. At one of its ends the junction is not consistent with the germline gene, which may arise from a read error. For repertoire sequencing, the TCR beta CDR3 regions were amplified from RNA transcripts. First-round RT-PCR relied on HTBI primers, and a second-round multiplex PCR came next. A single record per CDR3 protein comes from TCRdb applying MiXCR to the multiplex PCR reads. The table shows about 500,000 distinct CDR3 sequences, with 35% to 40% occurring only once. Germline V lookup: CDR1 SGHRS, CDR2 YFSETQ. The CDR3 is 12 residues long. The data belong to a study of Graves' ophthalmopathy and Graves' hyperthyroidism. About the research overall: The authors defined stable hyperthyroidism as no ophthalmopathy within 18 months of follow-up. Whole-study results and caveats: Among expanded thyroid clonotypes above 0.001 frequency, most also occurred in blood. A classifier, a 13-signature model, separated ophthalmopathy from stable hyperthyroidism with roughly 90% sensitivity and 65% to 83% specificity.

Sequencing input: peripheral blood or thyroid tissue (not recorded which). The gene calls are TRBV5-1 and TRBJ2-7; D is uncertain. The clonotype comes from an adult man with Graves' hyperthyroidism. The CDR3 DNA reads TGTGCCAGCAGCTGGGGTGGCAGTTCGCAGTACTTC. Residues: CASSWGGSSQYF. Full variable domain (remainder filled in from reference TRBV5-1 and TRBJ2-7): KAGVTQTPRYLIKTRGQQVTLSCSPISGHRSVSWYQQTPGQGLQFLFEYFSETQRNKGNFPGRFSGRQFSNSRSEMNVSTLELGDSALYLCASSWGGSSQYFGPGTRLTVT.